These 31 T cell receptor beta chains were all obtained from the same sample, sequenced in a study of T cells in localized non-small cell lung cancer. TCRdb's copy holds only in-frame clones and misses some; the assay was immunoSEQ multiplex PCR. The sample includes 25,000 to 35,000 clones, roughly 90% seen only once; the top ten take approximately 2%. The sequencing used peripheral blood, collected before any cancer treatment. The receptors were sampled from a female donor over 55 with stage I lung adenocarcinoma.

The CDR3 loop reads CASSPQPGSSYEQYF. DNA for the CDR3: TGTGCCAGCAGCCCCCAGCCGGGGAGCTCCTACGAGCAGTACTTC. The rearrangement joins TRBV7-2 to TRBJ2-7; maybe TRBD2 (5 bases). Germline V CDR1 and CDR2: SGHTA, FQGNSA. CDR3 length: 15 amino acids. Trimming took off 5 bases at V and 0 bases at J, with 14 bases between the two ends.

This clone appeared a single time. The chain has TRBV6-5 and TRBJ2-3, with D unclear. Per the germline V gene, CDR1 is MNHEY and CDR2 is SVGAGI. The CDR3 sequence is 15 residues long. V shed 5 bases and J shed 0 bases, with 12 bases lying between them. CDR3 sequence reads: CASSRPGGSTDTQYF. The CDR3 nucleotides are TGTGCCAGCAGTCGACCAGGCGGTAGCACAGATACGCAGTATTTT.

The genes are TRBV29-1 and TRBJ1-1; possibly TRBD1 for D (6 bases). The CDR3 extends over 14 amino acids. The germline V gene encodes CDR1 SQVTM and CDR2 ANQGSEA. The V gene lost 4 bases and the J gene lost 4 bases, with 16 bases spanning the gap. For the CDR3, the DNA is TGCAGCGTTGGGGGGGACAACGCTTTCACTGAAGCTTTCTTT. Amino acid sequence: CSVGGDNAFTEAFF.

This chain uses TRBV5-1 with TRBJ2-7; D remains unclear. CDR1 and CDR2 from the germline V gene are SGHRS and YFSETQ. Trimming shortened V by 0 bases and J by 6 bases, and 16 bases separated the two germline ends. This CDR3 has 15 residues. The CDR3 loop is CASSLETARESEQYF. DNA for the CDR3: TGCGCCAGCAGCTTGGAAACAGCAAGGGAATCCGAGCAGTACTTC.

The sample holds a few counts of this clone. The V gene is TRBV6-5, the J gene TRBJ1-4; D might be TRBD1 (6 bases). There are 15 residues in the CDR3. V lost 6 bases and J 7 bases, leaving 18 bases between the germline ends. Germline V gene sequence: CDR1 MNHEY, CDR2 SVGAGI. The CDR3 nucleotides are TGTGCCAGCAGGCGAGCAGGGGCCCAGATTGAAAAACTGTTTTTT. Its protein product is CASRRAGAQIEKLFF.

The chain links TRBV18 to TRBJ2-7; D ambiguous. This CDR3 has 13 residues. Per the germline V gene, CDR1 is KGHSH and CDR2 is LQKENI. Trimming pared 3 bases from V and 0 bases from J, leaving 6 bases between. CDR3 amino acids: CASSPDGSYEQYF. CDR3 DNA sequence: TGTGCCAGCTCACCTGACGGCTCCTACGAGCAGTACTTC. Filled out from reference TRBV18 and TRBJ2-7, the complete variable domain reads NAGVMQNPRHLVRRRGQEARLRCSPMKGHSHVYWYRQLPEEGLKFMVYLQKENIIDESGMPKERFSAEFPKEGPSILRIQQVVRGDSAAYFCASSPDGSYEQYFGPGTRLTVT.

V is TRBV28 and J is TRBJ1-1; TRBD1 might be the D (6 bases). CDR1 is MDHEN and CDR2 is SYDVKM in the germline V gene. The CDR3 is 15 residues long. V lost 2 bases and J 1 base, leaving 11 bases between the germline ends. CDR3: CASSLITGRNTEAFF. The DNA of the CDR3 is TGTGCCAGCAGTTTAATAACAGGGAGGAACACTGAAGCTTTCTTT.

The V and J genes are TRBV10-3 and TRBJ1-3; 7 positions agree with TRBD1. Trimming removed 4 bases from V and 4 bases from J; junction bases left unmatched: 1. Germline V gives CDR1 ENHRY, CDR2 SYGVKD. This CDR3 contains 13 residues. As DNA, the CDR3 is TGTGCCATCAGTGGACAGGGAGGAAACACCATATATTTT. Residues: CAISGQGGNTIYF.

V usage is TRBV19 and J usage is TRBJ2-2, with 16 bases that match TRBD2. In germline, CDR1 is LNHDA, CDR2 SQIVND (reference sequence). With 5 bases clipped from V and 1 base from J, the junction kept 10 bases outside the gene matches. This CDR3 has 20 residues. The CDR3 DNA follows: TGTGCCAGTAGTTCTACCGGGACTAGCGGGGGGGCCGGGAACACCGGGGAGCTGTTTTTT. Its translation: CASSSTGTSGGAGNTGELFF.

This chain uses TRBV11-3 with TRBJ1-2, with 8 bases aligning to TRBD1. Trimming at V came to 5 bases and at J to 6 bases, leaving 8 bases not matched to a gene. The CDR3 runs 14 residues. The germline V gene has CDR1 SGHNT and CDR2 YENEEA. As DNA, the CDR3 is TGTGCCAGCAGCCAACTGACAGGGGTAGATGGCTACACCTTC. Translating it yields CASSQLTGVDGYTF.

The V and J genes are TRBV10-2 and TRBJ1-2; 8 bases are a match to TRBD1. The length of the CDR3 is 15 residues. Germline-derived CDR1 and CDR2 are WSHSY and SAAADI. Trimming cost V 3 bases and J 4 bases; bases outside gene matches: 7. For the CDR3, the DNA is TGCGCCAGCAGTGAAGGACAGGGTGGTAGCTATGGCTACACCTTC. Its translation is CASSEGQGGSYGYTF.

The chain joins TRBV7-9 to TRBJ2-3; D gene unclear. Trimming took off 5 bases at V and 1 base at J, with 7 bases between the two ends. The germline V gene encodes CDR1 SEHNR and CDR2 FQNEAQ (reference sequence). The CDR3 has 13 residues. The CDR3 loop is CASSRVGTDTQYF. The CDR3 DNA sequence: TGTGCCAGCAGCAGAGTGGGCACAGATACGCAGTATTTT.

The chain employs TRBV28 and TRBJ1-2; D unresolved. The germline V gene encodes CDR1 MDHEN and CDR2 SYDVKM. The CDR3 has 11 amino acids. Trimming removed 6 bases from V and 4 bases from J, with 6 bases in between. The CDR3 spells CASSQIYGYTF. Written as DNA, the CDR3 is TGTGCCAGCAGCCAAATCTATGGCTACACCTTC.

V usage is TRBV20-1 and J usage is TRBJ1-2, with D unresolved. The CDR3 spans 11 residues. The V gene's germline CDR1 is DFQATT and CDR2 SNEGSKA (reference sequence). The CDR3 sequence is CSSVANYGYTF. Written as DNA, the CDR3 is TGCTCCTCAGTAGCTAACTATGGCTACACCTTC.

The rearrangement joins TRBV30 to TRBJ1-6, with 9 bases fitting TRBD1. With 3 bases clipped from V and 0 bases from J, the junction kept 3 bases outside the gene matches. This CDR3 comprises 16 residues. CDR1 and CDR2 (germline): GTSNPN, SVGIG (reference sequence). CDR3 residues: CAWRMTGGSYNSPLHF. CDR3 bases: TGTGCCTGGAGAATGACAGGGGGCTCCTATAATTCACCCCTCCACTTT.

The CDR3 DNA follows: TGTGCCAGCAGCGTTGGGACAGCAAATGAGCAGTTCTTC. It encodes CASSVGTANEQFF. The chain links TRBV9 to TRBJ2-1, with TRBD1 matching over 7 bases. The CDR3 runs 13 residues. Germline V gives CDR1 SGDLS, CDR2 YYNGEE. V trimming: 2 bases; J trimming: 7 bases; junction bases outside the gene matches: 3.

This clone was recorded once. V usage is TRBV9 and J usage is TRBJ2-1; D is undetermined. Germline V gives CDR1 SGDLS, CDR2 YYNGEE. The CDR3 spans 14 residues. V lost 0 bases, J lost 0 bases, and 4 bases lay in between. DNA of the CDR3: TGTGCCAGCAGCGTAGTAGCCTCCTACAATGAGCAGTTCTTC. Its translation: CASSVVASYNEQFF.

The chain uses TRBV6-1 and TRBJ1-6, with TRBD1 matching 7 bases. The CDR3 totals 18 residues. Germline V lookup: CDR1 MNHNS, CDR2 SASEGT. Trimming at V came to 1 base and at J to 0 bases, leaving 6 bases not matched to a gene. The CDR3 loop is CASSEVSGQSSYNSPLHF. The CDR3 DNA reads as TGTGCCAGCAGTGAAGTCTCGGGACAGAGCTCCTATAATTCACCCCTCCACTTT.

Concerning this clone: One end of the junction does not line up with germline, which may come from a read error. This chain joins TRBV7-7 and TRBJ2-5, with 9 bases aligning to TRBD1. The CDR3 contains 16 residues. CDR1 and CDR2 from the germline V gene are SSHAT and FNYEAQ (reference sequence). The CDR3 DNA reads TGTGCTAGCAGCTTTACAACAGGGGGCTTAGGAGAGACCCAGTACTTC. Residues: CASSFTTGGLGETQYF.

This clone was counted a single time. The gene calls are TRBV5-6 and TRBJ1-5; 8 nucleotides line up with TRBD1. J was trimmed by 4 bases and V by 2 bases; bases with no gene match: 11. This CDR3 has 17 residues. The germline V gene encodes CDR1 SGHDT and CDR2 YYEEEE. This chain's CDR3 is CASSFGAGGSGNQPQHF. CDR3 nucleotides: TGTGCCAGCAGCTTTGGTGCAGGGGGCAGTGGAAATCAGCCCCAGCATTTT.

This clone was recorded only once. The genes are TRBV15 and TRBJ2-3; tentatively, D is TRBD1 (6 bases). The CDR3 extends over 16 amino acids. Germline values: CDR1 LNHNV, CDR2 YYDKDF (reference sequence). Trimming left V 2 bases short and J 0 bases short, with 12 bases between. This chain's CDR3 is CATSRKGVSSTDTQYF. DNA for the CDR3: TGTGCCACCAGCAGAAAGGGGGTATCCAGCACAGATACGCAGTATTTT.

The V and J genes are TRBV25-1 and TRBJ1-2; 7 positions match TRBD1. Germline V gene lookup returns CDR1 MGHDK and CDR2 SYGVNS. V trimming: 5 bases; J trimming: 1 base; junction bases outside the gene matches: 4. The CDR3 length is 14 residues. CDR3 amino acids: CASSRQGLNYGYTF. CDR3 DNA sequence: TGTGCCAGCAGTAGACAGGGACTTAACTATGGCTACACCTTC.

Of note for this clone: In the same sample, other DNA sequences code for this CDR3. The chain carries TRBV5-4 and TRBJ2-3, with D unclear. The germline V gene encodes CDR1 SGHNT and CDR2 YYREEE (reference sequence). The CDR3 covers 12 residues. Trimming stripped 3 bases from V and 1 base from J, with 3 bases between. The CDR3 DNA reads TGTGCCAGCAGCTCTGGCACAGATACGCAGTATTTT. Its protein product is CASSSGTDTQYF.

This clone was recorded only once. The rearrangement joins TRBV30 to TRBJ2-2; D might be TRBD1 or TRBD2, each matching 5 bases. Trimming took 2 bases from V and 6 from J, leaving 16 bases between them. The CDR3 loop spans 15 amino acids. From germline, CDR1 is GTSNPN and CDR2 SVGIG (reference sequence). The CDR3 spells CAWSPGRNFAGELFF. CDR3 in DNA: TGTGCCTGGAGTCCAGGGAGAAATTTCGCCGGGGAGCTGTTTTTT.

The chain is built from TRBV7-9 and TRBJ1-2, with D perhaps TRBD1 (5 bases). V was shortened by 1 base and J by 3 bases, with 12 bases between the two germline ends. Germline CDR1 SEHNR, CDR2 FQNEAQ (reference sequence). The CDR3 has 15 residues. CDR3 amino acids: CASSLEGAIYYGYTF. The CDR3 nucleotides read TGTGCCAGCAGCTTAGAAGGGGCGATATACTATGGCTACACCTTC.

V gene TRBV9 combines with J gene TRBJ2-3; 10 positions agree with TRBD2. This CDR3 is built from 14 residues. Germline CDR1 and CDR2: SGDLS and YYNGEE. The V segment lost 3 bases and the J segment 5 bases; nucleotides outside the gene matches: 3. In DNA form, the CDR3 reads TGTGCCAGCAGCGCAAGGACTAGCGGAGATACGCAGTATTTT. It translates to CASSARTSGDTQYF.

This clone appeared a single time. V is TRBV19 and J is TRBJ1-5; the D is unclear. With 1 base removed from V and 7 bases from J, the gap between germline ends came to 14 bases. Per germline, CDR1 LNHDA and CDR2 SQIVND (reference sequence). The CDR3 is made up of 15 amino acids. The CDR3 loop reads CASSIVNGQGQPQHF. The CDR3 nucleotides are TGTGCCAGTAGTATAGTTAACGGTCAAGGGCAGCCCCAGCATTTT.

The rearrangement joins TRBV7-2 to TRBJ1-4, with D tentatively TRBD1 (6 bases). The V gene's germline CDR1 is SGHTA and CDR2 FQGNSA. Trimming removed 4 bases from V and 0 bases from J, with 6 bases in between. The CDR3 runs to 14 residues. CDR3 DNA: TGTGCCAGCAGCTGGACAGCAACTAATGAAAAACTGTTTTTT. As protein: CASSWTATNEKLFF.

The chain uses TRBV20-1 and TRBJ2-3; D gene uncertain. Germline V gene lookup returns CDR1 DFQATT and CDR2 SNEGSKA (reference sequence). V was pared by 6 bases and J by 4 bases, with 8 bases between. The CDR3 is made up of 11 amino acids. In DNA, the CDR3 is TGCAGTGCCTCCCCGCCAGATACGCAGTATTTT. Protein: CSASPPDTQYF.

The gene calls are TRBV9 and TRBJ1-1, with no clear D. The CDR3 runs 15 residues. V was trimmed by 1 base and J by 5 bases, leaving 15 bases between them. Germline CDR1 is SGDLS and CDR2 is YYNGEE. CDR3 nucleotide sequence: TGTGCCAGCAGCGTACCCGATGGGGTAGGGACTGAAGCTTTCTTT. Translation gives CASSVPDGVGTEAFF.

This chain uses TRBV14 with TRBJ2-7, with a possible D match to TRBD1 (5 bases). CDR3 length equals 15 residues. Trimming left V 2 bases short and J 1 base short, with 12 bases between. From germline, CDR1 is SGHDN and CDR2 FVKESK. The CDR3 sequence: CASSQRRQLSYEQYF. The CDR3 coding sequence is TGTGCCAGCAGCCAAAGGCGACAGCTGTCCTACGAGCAGTACTTC.